These 28 T cell receptor beta chains came from one sample sequenced in a study of blood T cell repertoires in COVID-19. The protocol was immunoSEQ multiplex PCR, while the TCRdb copy is restricted to in-frame clones and leaves out a portion. The data hold 60,000 to 85,000 clones, with approximately 79% observed a single time. The material sequenced was peripheral blood. These receptors were taken from a human donor with acute or convalescent COVID-19. The donor label of this sample is uncertain.

The chain is built from TRBV6-5 and TRBJ1-6; 8 nucleotides align to TRBD1. CDR1 is MNHEY, CDR2 SVGAGI, per germline. The junction had 3 bases not matched to a gene; V was cut back by 3 bases and J by 8 bases. The CDR3 totals 14 residues. The CDR3 reads CASSYQGADSPLHF. In DNA, the CDR3 is TGTGCCAGCAGTTATCAGGGGGCTGATTCACCCCTCCACTTT.

The chain uses TRBV19 and TRBJ2-1; 12 nucleotides line up with TRBD2. Trimming took 1 base from V and 13 from J; bases not matched to a gene: 8. Germline CDR1 reads LNHDA; CDR2 reads SQIVND (reference sequence). CDR3 size: 15 residues. CDR3 loop: CASSIVQLAGGFQFF. The CDR3 nucleotides read TGTGCCAGTAGTATAGTCCAACTAGCGGGAGGATTCCAGTTCTTC.

The chain links TRBV7-2 to TRBJ1-5; D remains ambiguous. The germline V and J ends were trimmed by 1 base and 5 bases, with 9 bases remaining between them. There are 14 residues in the CDR3. In germline, CDR1 is SGHTA, CDR2 FQGNSA. The CDR3, as DNA: TGTGCCAGCAGCTTAGGGCCACAGTATCAGCCCCAGCATTTT. Its translation is CASSLGPQYQPQHF.

This clone was counted between two and nine times. The V gene is TRBV19, the J gene TRBJ2-2; D is perhaps TRBD1 (6 bases). The V and J ends lost 9 bases and 0 bases respectively, with 11 bases between them. CDR1 and CDR2 (germline): LNHDA, SQIVND (reference sequence). This CDR3 has 14 amino acids. Here the CDR3 reads CASQTGPNTGELFF. CDR3 DNA: TGTGCCAGCCAGACAGGACCGAACACCGGGGAGCTGTTTTTT.

The gene calls are TRBV7-9 and TRBJ1-1; weak D call: TRBD1 (6 bases). Germline V gene data show CDR1 as SEHNR and CDR2 as FQNEAQ (reference sequence). V lost 5 bases and J lost 4, with 11 bases in between. CDR3 length: 13 residues. CDR3 nucleotide sequence: TGTGCCAGCAGCGCCCAGGGGAGCACTGAAGCTTTCTTT. Residues: CASSAQGSTEAFF.

V usage is TRBV28 and J usage is TRBJ2-1; 7 bases are a match to TRBD1. After removal of 2 bases from V and 3 bases from J, the junction contained 4 bases not matched to a gene. Per germline, CDR1 MDHEN and CDR2 SYDVKM. The CDR3 totals 15 residues. The CDR3 spells CASSLRDRYYNEQFF. As DNA, the CDR3 is TGTGCCAGCAGTTTAAGGGACAGATACTACAATGAGCAGTTCTTC. The complete variable domain, with remaining parts taken from reference TRBV28 and TRBJ2-1, reads DVKVTQSSRYLVKRTGEKVFLECVQDMDHENMFWYRQDPGLGLRLIYFSYDVKMKEKGDIPEGYSVSREKKERFSLILESASTNQTSMYLCASSLRDRYYNEQFFGPGTRLTVL.

This clone came up once. The CDR3 DNA sequence: TGTGCCAGCAGCGCTACGACAGCAACTAATGAAAAACTGTTTTTT. Its translation is CASSATTATNEKLFF. The chain has TRBV7-8 and TRBJ1-4; TRBD1 might be the D (5 bases). Germline CDR1 is SGHVS and CDR2 is FQNEAQ. Between the trimmed V and J ends, which lost 5 bases and 0 bases, there was a span of 10 bases. This CDR3 comprises 15 residues.

This clone was counted once. This sequence joins TRBV13 and TRBJ2-3; 8 positions match TRBD2. The V segment lost 5 bases and the J segment 5 bases; nucleotides outside the gene matches: 9. The CDR3 length is 15 residues. CDR1 is PRHDT, CDR2 FYEKMQ, per germline (reference sequence). CDR3 loop: CASSPGAGGLDTQYF. CDR3 sequence (DNA): TGTGCCAGCAGCCCAGGGGCGGGAGGTTTAGATACGCAGTATTTT.

This clone was seen only a few times. The chain is built from TRBV11-1 and TRBJ2-5; 8 nucleotides align to TRBD1. CDR3 length equals 15 residues. V lost 4 bases and J lost 7; bases outside the gene matches: 11. Germline CDR1 reads SGHAT; CDR2 reads FQDESV (reference sequence). CDR3 DNA sequence: TGTGCCAGCAGCTCCCCAAATCAGGGGGCGGGGACCCAGTACTTC. Its protein product is CASSSPNQGAGTQYF.

The gene calls are TRBV7-9 and TRBJ1-2; weak D call: TRBD1 (6 bases). The V end was cut by 5 bases, the J end by 5 bases, with 24 bases between. The length of the CDR3 is 17 residues. Germline CDR1 reads SEHNR; CDR2 reads FQNEAQ (reference sequence). The DNA for the CDR3 is TGTGCCAGCAGCCCCCAAGGGGGGGTCCAGGCCTCTTATGGCTACACCTTC. Translating gives CASSPQGGVQASYGYTF. Supplemented by reference TRBV7-9 and TRBJ1-2, the full variable domain reads DTGVSQNPRHKITKRGQNVTFRCDPISEHNRLYWYRQTLGQGPEFLTYFQNEAQLEKSRLLSDRFSAERPKGSFSTLEIQRTEQGDSAMYLCASSPQGGVQASYGYTFGSGTRLTVV.

The chain joins TRBV6-1 to TRBJ2-5, with TRBD2 as a possible D gene (6 bases). The germline V and J ends were trimmed by 3 bases and 9 bases, with 14 bases remaining between them. This CDR3 contains 13 residues. Germline-derived CDR1 and CDR2 are MNHNS and SASEGT. CDR3 DNA sequence: TGTGCCAGCAGTGATACTCGCGGGGCGTCCCAGTACTTC. Translated: CASSDTRGASQYF.

V and J are TRBV6-2 or TRBV6-3 and TRBJ2-7; 8 positions agree with TRBD1. The J segment lost 3 bases and the V segment lost 2 bases, leaving 9 bases of the junction unmatched. Germline V gene sequence: CDR1 MNHEY, CDR2 SVGEGT. The CDR3 runs to 16 residues. CDR3 in DNA: TGTGCCAGCAGTTACACCCGGACAGGGCTCTTCTACGAGCAGTACTTC. It codes for CASSYTRTGLFYEQYF.

J is TRBJ1-1 and V is TRBV28; tentatively, D is TRBD1 (5 bases). Trimming took off 5 bases at V and 0 bases at J, with 10 bases between the two ends. The germline V gene encodes CDR1 MDHEN and CDR2 SYDVKM. The CDR3 has 14 residues. The CDR3 sequence is CASSPPTVNTEAFF. The CDR3 coding sequence is TGTGCCAGCAGTCCACCGACAGTGAACACTGAAGCTTTCTTT.

J is TRBJ2-1 and V is TRBV5-1; weak D call: TRBD2 (6 bases). V was cut by 4 bases and J by 2 bases, with 13 bases left in between. The CDR3 is made up of 15 amino acids. Germline assignment: CDR1 SGHRS and CDR2 YFSETQ. As DNA, the CDR3 is TGCGCCAGCAGCGAGCGGCGGGGAACCTACAATGAGCAGTTCTTC. This encodes CASSERRGTYNEQFF. The variable domain in full, with the rest retrieved from reference TRBV5-1 and TRBJ2-1, is KAGVTQTPRYLIKTRGQQVTLSCSPISGHRSVSWYQQTPGQGLQFLFEYFSETQRNKGNFPGRFSGRQFSNSRSEMNVSTLELGDSALYLCASSERRGTYNEQFFGPGTRLTVL.

The CDR3 reads CASSPQGQRSYNEQFF. The DNA of the CDR3 is TGTGCCAGCAGCCCCCAGGGCCAGAGGTCCTACAATGAGCAGTTCTTC. The gene calls are TRBV7-6 and TRBJ2-1; tentatively, D is TRBD1 (5 bases). The CDR3 extends over 16 amino acids. Deletions cut 5 bases from V and 1 base from J, with 15 bases between. Per the germline V gene, CDR1 is SGHVS and CDR2 is FNYEAQ.

This clone was seen more than once but under ten times. The CDR3 nucleotides read TGTGCCAGCAGTTTCACAGGACGCACAGATACGCAGTATTTT. Encoded protein: CASSFTGRTDTQYF. The V and J genes are TRBV28 and TRBJ2-3, with D perhaps matching TRBD1 (5 bases). Trimming removed 3 bases at V and 1 base at J, with 8 bases between. Germline CDR1 and CDR2: MDHEN and SYDVKM. This CDR3 has 14 amino acids. Drawing the rest from reference TRBV28 and TRBJ2-3, the complete variable domain is DVKVTQSSRYLVKRTGEKVFLECVQDMDHENMFWYRQDPGLGLRLIYFSYDVKMKEKGDIPEGYSVSREKKERFSLILESASTNQTSMYLCASSFTGRTDTQYFGPGTRLTVL.

This clone appeared a few times. DNA for the CDR3: TGTGCCAGCAGTTCCAACAGGGGCAGGGGGTATGGCTACACCTTC. It codes for CASSSNRGRGYGYTF. The gene calls are TRBV28 and TRBJ1-2, with 7 bases aligning to TRBD1. This CDR3 is built from 15 residues. Germline V gives CDR1 MDHEN, CDR2 SYDVKM. V lost 4 bases to trimming and J lost 5 bases; unmatched junction nucleotides: 10.

This clone was observed a single time. The J gene is TRBJ1-2, the V gene TRBV5-4; 8 positions agree with TRBD1. Trimming took 4 bases from V and 8 from J; bases not matched to a gene: 10. The germline gives CDR1 SGHNT, CDR2 YYREEE (reference sequence). The CDR3 loop spans 14 amino acids. The CDR3 DNA sequence: TGTGCCAGCAGCACCGACAGGGGCTTCGCCGGCTACACCTTC. It translates to CASSTDRGFAGYTF. The whole variable domain, remainder taken from reference TRBV5-4 and TRBJ1-2, is ETGVTQSPTHLIKTRGQQVTLRCSSQSGHNTVSWYQQALGQGPQFIFQYYREEENGRGNFPPRFSGLQFPNYSSELNVNALELDDSALYLCASSTDRGFAGYTFGSGTRLTVV.

The chain recombines TRBV27 with TRBJ2-5; D is possibly TRBD1 (5 bases). V lost 4 bases and J 9 bases, leaving 18 bases between the germline ends. Germline V gives CDR1 MNHEY, CDR2 SMNVEV (reference sequence). This CDR3 has 14 residues. DNA for the CDR3: TGTGCCAGCAGTTCTCCCGGCCTGGCAGGGTCCCAGTACTTC. It translates to CASSSPGLAGSQYF.

This clone has only a few counts. The gene calls are TRBV28 and TRBJ2-3; 10 nucleotides line up with TRBD2. This CDR3 region has 16 residues. V shed 6 bases, J shed 1 base, and the junction held 7 bases outside the gene matches. Germline V gene lookup returns CDR1 MDHEN and CDR2 SYDVKM. Written as DNA, the CDR3 is TGTGCCAGCAGCCGTCTCGGGACTAGCGGCACAGATACGCAGTATTTT. It is translated as CASSRLGTSGTDTQYF.

The chain recombines TRBV6-6 with TRBJ2-3; D possibly corresponds to TRBD2 (5 bases). V was clipped by 4 bases and J by 0 bases, with 11 bases between them. The germline CDR1 and CDR2 sequences are MNHNY and SVGAGI (reference sequence). The CDR3 covers 15 residues. This CDR3 is CASSWVSASTDTQYF. CDR3 nucleotides: TGTGCCAGCAGTTGGGTTAGCGCTAGCACAGATACGCAGTATTTT.

The V call is TRBV20-1, the J call TRBJ1-1; 7 bases fit TRBD1. The length of the CDR3 is 11 residues. Germline V gene lookup returns CDR1 DFQATT and CDR2 SNEGSKA (reference sequence). DNA for the CDR3: TGCAGACCGACAGGGCCCACTGAAGCTTTCTTT. Translated, it gives CRPTGPTEAFF.

In this sample, this clone turned up a few times. The chain joins TRBV15 to TRBJ1-4; 7 bases are a match to TRBD1. The CDR3 contains 16 residues. Trimming cost V 0 bases and J 8 bases; bases outside gene matches: 9. Germline-derived CDR1 and CDR2 are LNHNV and YYDKDF (reference sequence). The CDR3 DNA reads TGTGCCACCAGCAGAGACCAGGGACAGAGGAGGGAAAAACTGTTTTTT. It codes for CATSRDQGQRREKLFF. The full variable domain, completed using reference TRBV15 and TRBJ1-4, is DAMVIQNPRYQVTQFGKPVTLSCSQTLNHNVMYWYQQKSSQAPKLLFHYYDKDFNNEADTPDNFQSRRPNTSFCFLDIRSPGLGDTAMYLCATSRDQGQRREKLFFGSGTQLSVL.

V is TRBV28 and J is TRBJ1-3; D possibly corresponds to TRBD1 (5 bases). Trimming stripped 7 bases from V and 8 bases from J, with 15 bases between. The CDR3 has 13 amino acids. The germline gives CDR1 MDHEN, CDR2 SYDVKM. CDR3 DNA sequence: TGTGCCAGCAACGGACACGATCGGTACACCATATATTTT. Its protein is CASNGHDRYTIYF.

The V call is TRBV5-5, the J call TRBJ2-7, with 7 positions matching TRBD2. The V and J ends lost 2 bases and 6 bases, in that order; junction bases with no gene match: 11. CDR1 and CDR2 from the germline V gene are SGHKS and YYEKEE (reference sequence). This CDR3 comprises 15 residues. This CDR3 reads CASSLKAGAPVEQYF. CDR3 coding DNA: TGTGCCAGCAGCTTAAAGGCGGGAGCCCCAGTCGAGCAGTACTTC.

The CDR3 nucleotides are TGTGCCAGCACTCGCTCCGGAGGGGGAAACACCATATATTTT. It specifies CASTRSGGGNTIYF. The chain links TRBV28 to TRBJ1-3, with no clear D. Trimming took off 7 bases at V and 4 bases at J, with 14 bases between the two ends. The CDR3 is made up of 14 amino acids. Looked up from germline, CDR1 is MDHEN and CDR2 is SYDVKM.

The chain combines TRBV7-9 with TRBJ1-4; D gene unclear. CDR1 and CDR2 (germline): SEHNR, FQNEAQ (reference sequence). This CDR3 comprises 15 residues. The germline V and J ends were trimmed by 5 bases and 6 bases, with 16 bases remaining between them. The CDR3 nucleotides read TGTGCCAGCAGCCGCATCCTCGGTTTAGATGAAAAACTGTTTTTT. Protein: CASSRILGLDEKLFF.

This clone was recorded once. The chain uses TRBV18 and TRBJ1-1, with D perhaps TRBD1 (6 bases). CDR3 length: 15 amino acids. The germline gives CDR1 KGHSH, CDR2 LQKENI. Between the trimmed V and J ends, which lost 6 bases and 5 bases, there was a span of 19 bases. CDR3 sequence (DNA): TGTGCCAGCTCTCCTACCCGGACAGATCGGACTGAAGCTTTCTTT. Translated: CASSPTRTDRTEAFF.